The TCR beta chain under discussion was sequenced for a study of T-cell reconstitution after alpha-beta-depleted transplantation in children. The CDR3 covers 15 residues. V dropped 7 bases and J dropped 5 bases, with 20 bases sitting between them. The germline V gene has CDR1 SGHVS and CDR2 FNYEAQ. This clonotype turned up a few times. Its antigen is not identified. Unique molecular identifiers were incorporated when the TCRbeta library was constructed. In TCRdb, the PCR reads were re-called with MiXCR into one record per CDR3 protein. The table lists 200,000 to 250,000 distinct CDR3 sequences, approximately 8.9% of them singletons. General study results and limits: Several hundred graft clones that had expanded were reportedly the source of alpha-beta T cells about two months after transplant. Once a year had passed after transplant, T-cell counts and diversity came mostly from newly produced T cells.

The rearrangement links TRBV7-6 to TRBJ2-5; D might be TRBD1 (7 bases). This receptor was identified in a male patient younger than 18 who had a stem cell transplant for acute lymphoblastic leukemia, so the T cells may come from the graft donor. Sequences were derived from PBMCs, mostly from graft donor cells, sampled 180 days after TCRalphabeta/CD19-depleted stem cell transplant. The CDR3 sequence is CASNQGGATRETQYF. The CDR3 region has the DNA TGTGCCAGCAACCAGGGGGGAGCTACGAGGGAGACCCAGTACTTC.